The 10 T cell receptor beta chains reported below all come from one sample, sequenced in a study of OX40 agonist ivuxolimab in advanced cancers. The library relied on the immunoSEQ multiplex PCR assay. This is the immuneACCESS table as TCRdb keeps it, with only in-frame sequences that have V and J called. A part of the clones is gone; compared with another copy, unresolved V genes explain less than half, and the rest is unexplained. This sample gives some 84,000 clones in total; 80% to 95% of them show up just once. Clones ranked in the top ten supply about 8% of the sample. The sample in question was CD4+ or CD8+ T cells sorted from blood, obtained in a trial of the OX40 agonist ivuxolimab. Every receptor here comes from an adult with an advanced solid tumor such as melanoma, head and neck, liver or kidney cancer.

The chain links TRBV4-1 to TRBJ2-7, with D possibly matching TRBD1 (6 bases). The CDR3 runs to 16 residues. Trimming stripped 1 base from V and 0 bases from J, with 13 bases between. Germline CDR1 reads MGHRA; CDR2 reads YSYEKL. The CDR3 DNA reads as TGCGCCAGCAGCCAAGTTCCGGACAGCCACTCCTACGAGCAGTACTTC. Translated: CASSQVPDSHSYEQYF.

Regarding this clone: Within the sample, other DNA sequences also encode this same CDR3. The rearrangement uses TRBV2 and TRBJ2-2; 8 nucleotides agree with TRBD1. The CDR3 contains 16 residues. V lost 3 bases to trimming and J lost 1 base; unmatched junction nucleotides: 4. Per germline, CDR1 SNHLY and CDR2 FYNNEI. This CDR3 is CASSDRGTGNTGELFF. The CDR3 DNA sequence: TGTGCCAGCAGTGATAGGGGGACAGGGAACACCGGGGAGCTGTTTTTT.

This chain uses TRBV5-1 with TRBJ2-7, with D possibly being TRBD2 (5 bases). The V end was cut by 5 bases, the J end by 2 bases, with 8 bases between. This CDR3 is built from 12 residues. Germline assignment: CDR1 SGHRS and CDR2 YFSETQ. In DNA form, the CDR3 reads TGCGCCAGCAGTTCCGGGGCCTACGAGCAGTACTTC. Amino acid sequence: CASSSGAYEQYF.

DNA for the CDR3: TGTGCCAGCAGCCCTGGCAGGACAGGGAGTAATGAGCAGTTCTTC. It encodes CASSPGRTGSNEQFF. The V and J genes are TRBV5-4 and TRBJ2-1; TRBD1 matches at 8 bases. Per germline, CDR1 SGHNT and CDR2 YYREEE (reference sequence). The CDR3 contains 15 residues. J lost 7 bases, V lost 4 bases, and 10 bases had no gene match.

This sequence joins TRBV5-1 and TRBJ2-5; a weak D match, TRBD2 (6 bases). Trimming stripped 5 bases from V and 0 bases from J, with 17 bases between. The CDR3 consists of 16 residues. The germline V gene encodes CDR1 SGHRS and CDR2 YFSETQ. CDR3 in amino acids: CASSGGTELYQETQYF. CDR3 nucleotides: TGCGCCAGCAGTGGGGGGACCGAACTCTACCAAGAGACCCAGTACTTC. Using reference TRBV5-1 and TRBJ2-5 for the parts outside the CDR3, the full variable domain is KAGVTQTPRYLIKTRGQQVTLSCSPISGHRSVSWYQQTPGQGLQFLFEYFSETQRNKGNFPGRFSGRQFSNSRSEMNVSTLELGDSALYLCASSGGTELYQETQYFGPGTRLLVL.

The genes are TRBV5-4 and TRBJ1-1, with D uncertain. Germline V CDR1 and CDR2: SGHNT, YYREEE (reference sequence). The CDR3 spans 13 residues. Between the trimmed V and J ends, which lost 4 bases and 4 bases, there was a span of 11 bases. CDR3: CASSPAPSTEAFF. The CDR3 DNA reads TGTGCCAGCAGCCCAGCCCCCAGCACTGAAGCTTTCTTT.

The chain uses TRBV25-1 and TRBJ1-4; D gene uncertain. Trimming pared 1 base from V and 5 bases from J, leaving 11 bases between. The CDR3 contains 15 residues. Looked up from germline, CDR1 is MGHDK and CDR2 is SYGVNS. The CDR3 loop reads CASSEWGLGNEKLFF. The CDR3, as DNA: TGTGCCAGCAGTGAATGGGGTCTAGGAAATGAAAAACTGTTTTTT.

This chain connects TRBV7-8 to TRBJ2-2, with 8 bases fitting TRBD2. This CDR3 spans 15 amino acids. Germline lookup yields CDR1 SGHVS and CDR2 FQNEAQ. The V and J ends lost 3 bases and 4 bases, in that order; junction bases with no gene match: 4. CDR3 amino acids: CASSFLGRGTGELFF. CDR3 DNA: TGTGCCAGCAGCTTTCTCGGGAGGGGCACCGGGGAGCTGTTTTTT.

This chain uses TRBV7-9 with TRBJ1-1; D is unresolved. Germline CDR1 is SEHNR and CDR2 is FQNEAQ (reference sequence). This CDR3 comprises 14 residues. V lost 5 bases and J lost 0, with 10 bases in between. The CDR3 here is CASSPVPMNTEAFF. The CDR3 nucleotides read TGTGCCAGCAGCCCGGTTCCCATGAACACTGAAGCTTTCTTT.

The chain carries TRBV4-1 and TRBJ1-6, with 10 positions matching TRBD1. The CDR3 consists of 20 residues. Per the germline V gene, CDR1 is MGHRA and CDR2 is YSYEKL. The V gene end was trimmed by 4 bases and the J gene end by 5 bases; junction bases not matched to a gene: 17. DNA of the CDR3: TGCGCCAGCAGCCCGGATACCGACAGACAGGGGGCTTCGGATAATTCACCCCTCCACTTT. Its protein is CASSPDTDRQGASDNSPLHF.